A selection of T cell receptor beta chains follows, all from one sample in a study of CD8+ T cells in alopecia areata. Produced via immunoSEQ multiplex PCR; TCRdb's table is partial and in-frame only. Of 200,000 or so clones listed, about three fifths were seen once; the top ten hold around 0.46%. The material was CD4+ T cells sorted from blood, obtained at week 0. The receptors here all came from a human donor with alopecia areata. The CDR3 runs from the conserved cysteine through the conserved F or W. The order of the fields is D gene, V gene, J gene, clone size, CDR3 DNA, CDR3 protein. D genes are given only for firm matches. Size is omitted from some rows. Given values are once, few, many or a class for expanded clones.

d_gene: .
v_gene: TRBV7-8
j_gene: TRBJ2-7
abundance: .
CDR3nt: TGTGCCAGCAGCTTAGTCCGTGACAGGACCTACGAGCAGTACTTC
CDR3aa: CASSLVRDRTYEQYF

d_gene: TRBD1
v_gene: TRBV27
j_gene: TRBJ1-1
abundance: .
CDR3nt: TGTGCCAGCGGGACAGGGGGCGCCGTCACTGAAGCTTTCTTT
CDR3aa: CASGTGGAVTEAFF

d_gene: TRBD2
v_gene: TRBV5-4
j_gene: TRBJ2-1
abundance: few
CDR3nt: TGTGCCAGCAGCTTGCGGACTAGCGGGGTCATGGATGAGCAGTTCTTC
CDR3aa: CASSLRTSGVMDEQFF

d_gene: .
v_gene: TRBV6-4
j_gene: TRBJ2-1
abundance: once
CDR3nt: TGTGCCAGCAGTGAACAGCGGTACAATGAGCAGTTCTTC
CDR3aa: CASSEQRYNEQFF

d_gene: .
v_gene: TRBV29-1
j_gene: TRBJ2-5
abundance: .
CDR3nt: TGCAGCGTTGTCGGGGTAGCGGAGACCCAGTACTTC
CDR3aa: CSVVGVAETQYF

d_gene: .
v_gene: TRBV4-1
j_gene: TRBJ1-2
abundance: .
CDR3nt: TGCGCCAGCAGCCAAGATTTCGCAGGGCCCAACTATGGCTACACCTTC
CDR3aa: CASSQDFAGPNYGYTF

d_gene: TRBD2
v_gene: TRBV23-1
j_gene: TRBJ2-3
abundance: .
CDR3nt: TGCGCCAGCAGTCAATTCGGCGGGGGGCGCACAGATACGCAGTATTTT
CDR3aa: CASSQFGGGRTDTQYF

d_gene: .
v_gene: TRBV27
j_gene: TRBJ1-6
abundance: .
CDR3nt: TGTGCCAGCAGATACCTACTGCGGGGCAGGGGAGGATCACCCCTCCACTTT
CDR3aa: CASRYLLRGRGGSPLHF

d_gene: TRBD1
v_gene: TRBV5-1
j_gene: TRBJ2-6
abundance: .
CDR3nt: TGCGCCAGCAGCTTGCGACAGGGCTCTGGGGCCAACGTCCTGACTTTC
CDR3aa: CASSLRQGSGANVLTF

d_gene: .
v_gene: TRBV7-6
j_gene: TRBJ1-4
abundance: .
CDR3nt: TGTGCCAGCAGCCGTATGGGGGAAAAACTGTTTTTT
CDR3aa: CASSRMGEKLFF

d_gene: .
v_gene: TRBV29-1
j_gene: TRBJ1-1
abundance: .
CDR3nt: TGCAGCGTCCGGACAGTTCAGGGTTACACTGAAGCTTTCTTT
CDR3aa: CSVRTVQGYTEAFF

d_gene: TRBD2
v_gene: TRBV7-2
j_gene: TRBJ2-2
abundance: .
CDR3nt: TGTGCCAGCAGCATAAGCGGGGGTAACACCGGGGAGCTGTTTTTT
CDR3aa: CASSISGGNTGELFF

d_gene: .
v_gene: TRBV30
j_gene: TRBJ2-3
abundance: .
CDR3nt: TGTGCCTGGAGTGTAAGGAGCCCCCCAGATACGCAGTATTTT
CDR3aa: CAWSVRSPPDTQYF

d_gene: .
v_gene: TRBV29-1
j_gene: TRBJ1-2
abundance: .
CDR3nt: TGCAGCGTGACCGGGTCTAACTATGGCTACACCTTC
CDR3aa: CSVTGSNYGYTF

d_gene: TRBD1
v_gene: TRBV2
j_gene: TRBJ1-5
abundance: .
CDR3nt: TGTGCCAGCGACAGGGGGAACGTTGGTAGCAATCAGCCCCAGCATTTT
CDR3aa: CASDRGNVGSNQPQHF

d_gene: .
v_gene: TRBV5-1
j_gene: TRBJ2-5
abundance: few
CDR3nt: TGCGCCAGCAGCTTGGAGGGGAAAGAGACCCAGTACTTC
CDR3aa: CASSLEGKETQYF

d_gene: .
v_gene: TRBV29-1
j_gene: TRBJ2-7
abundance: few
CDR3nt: TGCAGCGTTGGGAAGGCTGGGATCCGAGGATCCTACGAGCAGTACTTC
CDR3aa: CSVGKAGIRGSYEQYF

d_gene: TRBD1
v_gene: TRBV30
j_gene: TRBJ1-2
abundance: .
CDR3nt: TGTGCCTGGAGCACAGGGGGCGGCTATGGCTACACCTTC
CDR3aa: CAWSTGGGYGYTF

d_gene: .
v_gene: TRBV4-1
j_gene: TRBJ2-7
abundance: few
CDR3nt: TGCGCCAGCAGCCAACCTGCACAGGGAGCGTACGAGCAGTACTTC
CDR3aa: CASSQPAQGAYEQYF

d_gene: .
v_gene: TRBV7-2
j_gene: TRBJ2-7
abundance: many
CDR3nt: TGTGCCAGCAGCTTTGCAGGCAGTGCTTTACCCTACGAGCAGTACTTC
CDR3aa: CASSFAGSALPYEQYF

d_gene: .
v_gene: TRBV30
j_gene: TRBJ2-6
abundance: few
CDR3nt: TGTGCCTGGAGTGCCGGGCTCAACTCTGGGGCCAACGTCCTGACTTTC
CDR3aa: CAWSAGLNSGANVLTF

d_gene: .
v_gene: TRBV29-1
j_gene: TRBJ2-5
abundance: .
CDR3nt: TGCAGCGTTGGACGACAGCAAGAGACCCAGTACTTC
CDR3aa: CSVGRQQETQYF

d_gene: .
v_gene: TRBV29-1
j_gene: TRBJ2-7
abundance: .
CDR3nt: TGCAGCGTCCGAAACGACTACGAGCAGTACTTC
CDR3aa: CSVRNDYEQYF

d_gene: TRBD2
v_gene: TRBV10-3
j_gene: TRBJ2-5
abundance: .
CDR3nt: TGTGCCATCAGTGCGGACGGGAGGGAGACCCAGTACTTC
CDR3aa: CAISADGRETQYF

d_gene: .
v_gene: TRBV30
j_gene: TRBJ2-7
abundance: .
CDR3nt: TGTGCCTGGAGTTGGAGGGGGGAGCAGTACTTC
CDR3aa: CAWSWRGEQYF

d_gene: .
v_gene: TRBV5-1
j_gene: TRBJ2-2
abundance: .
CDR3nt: TGCGCCAGCAGCTTGGCCTGGTCGAACACCGGGGAGCTGTTTTTT
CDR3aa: CASSLAWSNTGELFF

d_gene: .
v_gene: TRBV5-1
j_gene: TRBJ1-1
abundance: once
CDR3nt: TGCGCCAGCAGCTTGCTGCCAGGGGTACCGAACACTGAAGCTTTCTTT
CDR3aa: CASSLLPGVPNTEAFF

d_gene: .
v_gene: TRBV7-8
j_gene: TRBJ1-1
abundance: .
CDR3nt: TGTGCCAGCAGCCGCGAGTTAGACAGGCGGACTGAAGCTTTCTTT
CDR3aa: CASSRELDRRTEAFF

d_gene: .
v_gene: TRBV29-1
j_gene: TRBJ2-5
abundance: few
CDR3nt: TGCAGCGTTCCAGGGAAAGGAGAGACCCAGTACTTC
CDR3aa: CSVPGKGETQYF

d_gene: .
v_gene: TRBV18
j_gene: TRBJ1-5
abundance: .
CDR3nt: TGTGCCAGCTCACCCCGATTTGGGGTGGATGAGCAGCCCCAGCATTTT
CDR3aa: CASSPRFGVDEQPQHF

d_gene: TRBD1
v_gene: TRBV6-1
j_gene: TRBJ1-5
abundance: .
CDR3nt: TGTGCCAGCAGTGAACAACGGACAGGGGGCGCATCCGTCCAGCCCCAGCATTTT
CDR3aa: CASSEQRTGGASVQPQHF

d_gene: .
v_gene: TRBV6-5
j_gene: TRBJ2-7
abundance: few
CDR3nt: TGTGCCAGCAGTAATACCTACGAGCAGTACTTC
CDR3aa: CASSNTYEQYF

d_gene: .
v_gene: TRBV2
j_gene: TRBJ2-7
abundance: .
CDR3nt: TGTGCCAGCAGTGAAGCGCTCGCCACCGCCTACGAGCAGTACTTC
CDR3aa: CASSEALATAYEQYF

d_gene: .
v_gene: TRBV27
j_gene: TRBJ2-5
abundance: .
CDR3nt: TGTGCCAGCAGTCTAGGGACTCTACCGTACCAAGAGACCCAGTACTTC
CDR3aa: CASSLGTLPYQETQYF

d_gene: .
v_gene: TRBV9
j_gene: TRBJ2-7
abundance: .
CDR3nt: TGTGCCAGCTCCCCGACCTACCACGAGCAGTACTTC
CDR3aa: CASSPTYHEQYF

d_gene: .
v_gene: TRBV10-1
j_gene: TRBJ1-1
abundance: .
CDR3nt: TGCGCCAGCAGTGTCAACAGAGAGGGTACTGAAGCTTTCTTT
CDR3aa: CASSVNREGTEAFF

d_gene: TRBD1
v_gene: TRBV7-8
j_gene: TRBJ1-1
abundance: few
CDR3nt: TGTGCCAGCAGCTTTCCCGGGACAGGGGGTGCGAACACTGAAGCTTTCTTT
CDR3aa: CASSFPGTGGANTEAFF

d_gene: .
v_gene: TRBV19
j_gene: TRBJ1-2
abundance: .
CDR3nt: TGTGCCAGTAGTGGGGATCGCTATGGCTACACCTTC
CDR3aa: CASSGDRYGYTF

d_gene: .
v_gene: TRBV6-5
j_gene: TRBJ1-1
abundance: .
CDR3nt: TGTGCCAGCAGTTACGACAGCGAGAACACTGAAGCTTTCTTT
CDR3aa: CASSYDSENTEAFF

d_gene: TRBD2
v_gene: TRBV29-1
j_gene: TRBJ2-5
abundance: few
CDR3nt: TGCAGCGGAGCGGGGAGGTACCAAGAGACCCAGTACTTC
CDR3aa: CSGAGRYQETQYF

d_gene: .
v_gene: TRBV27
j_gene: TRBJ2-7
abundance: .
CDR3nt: TGTGCCAGCAGTTTTATACAGGGTTACTACGAGCAGTACTTC
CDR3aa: CASSFIQGYYEQYF

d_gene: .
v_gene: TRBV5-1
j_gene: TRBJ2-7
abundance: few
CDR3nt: TGCGCCAGCAGCTTACAGGCAAACGAGCAGTACTTC
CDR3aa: CASSLQANEQYF

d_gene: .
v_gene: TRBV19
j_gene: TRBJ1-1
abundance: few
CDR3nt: TGTGCCAGTGATAACAGGAGAAACACTGAAGCTTTCTTT
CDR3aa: CASDNRRNTEAFF

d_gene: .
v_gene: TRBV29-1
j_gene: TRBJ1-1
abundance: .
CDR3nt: TGCAGCGTCTTCGGGCTGAACACTGAAGCTTTCTTT
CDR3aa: CSVFGLNTEAFF

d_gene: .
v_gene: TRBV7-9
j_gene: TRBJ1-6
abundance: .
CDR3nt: TGTGCCAGCAGCCTGGCACCCCTCCACTTT
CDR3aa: CASSLAPLHF

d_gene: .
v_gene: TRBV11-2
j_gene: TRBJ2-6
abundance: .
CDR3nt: TGTGCCAGCAGCTACCCGTGGGGCGGGCTCTCTGGGGCCAACGTCCTGACTTTC
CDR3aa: CASSYPWGGLSGANVLTF

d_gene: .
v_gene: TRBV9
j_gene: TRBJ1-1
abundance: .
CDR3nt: TGTGCCAGCAGCGTAGCTACGGATAGGGTTACTGAAGCTTTCTTT
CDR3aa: CASSVATDRVTEAFF

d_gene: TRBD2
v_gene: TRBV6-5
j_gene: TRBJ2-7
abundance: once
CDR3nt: TGTGCCAGCAGTTACCTCGCTAGCGGGGGAAGCGAGCAGTACTTC
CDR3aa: CASSYLASGGSEQYF

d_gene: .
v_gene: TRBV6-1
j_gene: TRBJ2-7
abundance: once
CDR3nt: TGTGCCAGCACGGAACGAGGCGAGCAGTACTTC
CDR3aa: CASTERGEQYF

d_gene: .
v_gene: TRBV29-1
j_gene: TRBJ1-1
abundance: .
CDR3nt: TGCAGCGTTGATAAGGTCGTCTTTATAAGCGGATCCACTGAAGCTTTCTTT
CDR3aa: CSVDKVVFISGSTEAFF

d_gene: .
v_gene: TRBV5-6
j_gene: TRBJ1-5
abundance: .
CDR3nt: TGTGCCAGCAGCCTTAACCGGAATCAGCCCCAGCATTTT
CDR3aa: CASSLNRNQPQHF

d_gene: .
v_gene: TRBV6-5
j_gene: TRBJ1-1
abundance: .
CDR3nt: TGTGCCAGCAGTTACTCGTTCGTCAGGCCCACTGAAGCTTTCTTT
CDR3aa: CASSYSFVRPTEAFF

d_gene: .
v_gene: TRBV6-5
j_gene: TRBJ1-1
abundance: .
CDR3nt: TGTGCCAGCAGTTACGGGGGGAGGACTGAAGCTTTCTTT
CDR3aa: CASSYGGRTEAFF

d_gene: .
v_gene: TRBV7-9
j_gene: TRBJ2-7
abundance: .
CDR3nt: TGTGCCAGCAGCTTAGGTGCTTGGCAGGGTGGCGAGCAGTACTTC
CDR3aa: CASSLGAWQGGEQYF

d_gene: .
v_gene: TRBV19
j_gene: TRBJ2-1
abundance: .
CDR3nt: TGTGCCAGTAGTCTGGCGGACTATTCCGGCAATGAGCAGTTCTTC
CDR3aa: CASSLADYSGNEQFF

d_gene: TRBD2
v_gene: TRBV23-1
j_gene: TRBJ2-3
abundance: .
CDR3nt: TGCGCCAGCAGTCGAACCACTAGCGGGAGTACTACAGATACGCAGTATTTT
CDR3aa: CASSRTTSGSTTDTQYF

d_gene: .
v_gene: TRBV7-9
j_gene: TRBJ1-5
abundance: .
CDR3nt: TGTGCCAGCAGCTCCCCGGGGGTTAATCAGCCCCAGCATTTT
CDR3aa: CASSSPGVNQPQHF

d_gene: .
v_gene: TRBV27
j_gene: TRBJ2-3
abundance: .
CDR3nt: TGTGCCAGCAGTTCAGGTTGGGTGTCCACCACAGATACGCAGTATTTT
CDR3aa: CASSSGWVSTTDTQYF

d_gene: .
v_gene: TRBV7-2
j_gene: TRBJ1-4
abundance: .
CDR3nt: TGTGCCAGCAGCTTAGGAATGGCCACTAATGAAAAACTGTTTTTT
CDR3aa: CASSLGMATNEKLFF

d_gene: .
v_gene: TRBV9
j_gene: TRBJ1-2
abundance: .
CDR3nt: TGTGCCAGCAGCGGGCGGGGGCGAGGCAACTATGGCTACACCTTC
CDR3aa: CASSGRGRGNYGYTF